The 29 T cell receptor beta chains listed next were all sequenced from one sample in a study of blood T cell repertoires in COVID-19. Sequencing used immunoSEQ multiplex PCR; TCRdb keeps in-frame clones, though not all of them. Of 75,000 to 100,000 clones in the sample, over 75% were seen once. The specimen sequenced was peripheral blood. The receptors originated from a man between 65 and 85 years old with acute or convalescent COVID-19.

The count of this clone is one. The V and J genes are TRBV7-2 and TRBJ1-6, with 9 bases lining up with TRBD1. CDR3 length: 15 amino acids. Looked up from germline, CDR1 is SGHTA and CDR2 is FQGNSA. J lost 9 bases, V lost 2 bases, and 5 bases had no gene match. The CDR3: CASSLSGTGSSPLHF. CDR3 in DNA: TGTGCCAGCAGCTTATCCGGGACAGGGAGTTCACCCCTCCACTTT.

The chain couples TRBV5-1 to TRBJ1-1; 8 bases are shared with TRBD1. V shed 3 bases and J 5 bases; nucleotides not matched to a gene: 21. The CDR3 has 19 amino acids. Germline CDR1 reads SGHRS; CDR2 reads YFSETQ. CDR3 in amino acids: CASSSTLGQGLISSTEAFF. In DNA form, the CDR3 reads TGCGCCAGCAGCTCGACCCTCGGACAGGGATTAATATCGAGTACTGAAGCTTTCTTT.

This clone was detected a few times. V usage is TRBV5-4 and J usage is TRBJ2-2, with 11 bases aligning to TRBD1. With 0 bases clipped from V and 5 bases from J, the junction kept 9 bases outside the gene matches. This CDR3 comprises 18 residues. Germline V gene lookup returns CDR1 SGHNT and CDR2 YYREEE (reference sequence). CDR3 loop: CASSLGWGQGGRTGELFF. The CDR3 DNA is TGTGCCAGCAGCTTGGGATGGGGACAGGGGGGTCGGACCGGGGAGCTGTTTTTT.

The V gene is TRBV15, the J gene TRBJ2-1; tentative D call: TRBD1 (6 bases). This CDR3 spans 15 amino acids. The germline CDR1 and CDR2 sequences are LNHNV and YYDKDF (reference sequence). V was trimmed by 8 bases and J by 4 bases, leaving 18 bases between them. CDR3 in DNA: TGTGCCACCGGCCTAAGGGGACAACGTTACAATGAGCAGTTCTTC. Encoded protein: CATGLRGQRYNEQFF.

The gene calls are TRBV9 and TRBJ2-2; D unresolved. Germline lookup yields CDR1 SGDLS and CDR2 YYNGEE. Trimming left V 4 bases short and J 0 bases short, with 10 bases between. This CDR3 is built from 15 residues. The CDR3 loop reads CASSPTVANTGELFF. The CDR3 DNA reads as TGTGCCAGCAGCCCGACTGTCGCGAACACCGGGGAGCTGTTTTTT.

The V gene is TRBV28, the J gene TRBJ2-3; 7 nucleotides align to TRBD2. This CDR3 region has 12 residues. J was trimmed by 10 bases and V by 8 bases; bases with no gene match: 9. Germline-derived CDR1 and CDR2 are MDHEN and SYDVKM. The CDR3, as DNA: TGTGCCAGCGGGGGGGACCCAGTTGCGCAGTATTTT. This codes for CASGGDPVAQYF.

This chain joins TRBV5-4 and TRBJ2-1; 7 nucleotides match TRBD2. Germline V CDR1 and CDR2: SGHNT, YYREEE (reference sequence). The length of the CDR3 is 15 residues. V was pared by 3 bases and J by 3 bases, with 6 bases of the junction left unmatched. CDR3 in amino acids: CASSSRGVGYNEQFF. The CDR3 bases are TGTGCCAGCAGCTCACGGGGGGTGGGCTACAATGAGCAGTTCTTC.

This clone was detected only once. The rearrangement links TRBV7-3 to TRBJ2-1; D is ambiguous. Trimming cost V 5 bases and J 4 bases, with 12 bases left between them. The CDR3 loop spans 14 amino acids. The germline V gene encodes CDR1 SGHTA and CDR2 FQGTGA. Written as DNA, the CDR3 is TGTGCCAGCAGCCCCCGGGTCGCTTACAATGAGCAGTTCTTC. Amino acid sequence: CASSPRVAYNEQFF. The full variable domain, its missing parts supplied by reference TRBV7-3 and TRBJ2-1, is GAGVSQTPSNKVTEKGKYVELRCDPISGHTALYWYRQSLGQGPEFLIYFQGTGAADDSGLPNDRFFAVRPEGSVSTLKIQRTERGDSAVYLCASSPRVAYNEQFFGPGTRLTVL.

This chain's CDR3 is CASAVGETQYF. The DNA for the CDR3 is TGTGCCAGTGCGGTTGGAGAGACCCAGTACTTC. The rearrangement links TRBV19 to TRBJ2-5; D ambiguous. Trimming removed 8 bases from V and 4 bases from J, with 8 bases in between. This CDR3 contains 11 residues. Per germline, CDR1 LNHDA and CDR2 SQIVND (reference sequence).

The chain has TRBV6-5 and TRBJ2-7; TRBD1 aligns across 7 bases. Germline CDR1 is MNHEY and CDR2 is SVGAGI. V shed 5 bases and J 4 bases; nucleotides not matched to a gene: 11. CDR3 length: 15 amino acids. CDR3 protein: CASSTPTGYRYEQYF. As DNA, the CDR3 is TGTGCCAGCAGTACCCCGACAGGGTATAGGTACGAGCAGTACTTC.

This clone was observed a handful of times. The chain is built from TRBV3-1 (or the pseudogene TRBV3-2) and TRBJ2-7; a possible D gene is TRBD1 (7 bases). Germline assignment: CDR1 LGHDT and CDR2 YNNKEL (reference sequence). V lost 1 base and J 5 bases, leaving 12 bases between the germline ends. The CDR3 has 14 amino acids. The CDR3 bases are TGTGCCAGCAGCCAAGCCCCAGGGGGGCACGAGCAGTACTTC. This translates into CASSQAPGGHEQYF.

CDR3 region: CASSLGLASTNEQFF. Written as DNA, the CDR3 is TGCGCCAGCAGCTTGGGACTAGCGTCCACCAATGAGCAGTTCTTC. The chain links TRBV5-1 to TRBJ2-1, with TRBD2 matching 8 bases. The CDR3 covers 15 residues. CDR1 is SGHRS and CDR2 is YFSETQ in the germline V gene. V shed 0 bases and J 6 bases; nucleotides not matched to a gene: 5.

This clone has ten or more counts. V is TRBV5-4 and J is TRBJ2-7; a possible D gene is TRBD1 (7 bases). Germline V gene sequence: CDR1 SGHNT, CDR2 YYREEE (reference sequence). The CDR3 length is 12 residues. V was trimmed by 3 bases and J by 6 bases, leaving 10 bases between them. The CDR3 sequence: CASSWGDSEQYF. The CDR3, as DNA: TGTGCCAGCAGCTGGGGGGACAGCGAGCAGTACTTC.

The V and J genes are TRBV28 and TRBJ1-1; D is unresolved. The length of the CDR3 is 11 residues. In germline, CDR1 is MDHEN, CDR2 SYDVKM. V was cut by 5 bases and J by 8 bases, with 9 bases left in between. DNA of the CDR3: TGTGCCAGCAGTACCACAATCGAAGCTTTCTTT. It translates to CASSTTIEAFF.

About this clone itself: One junction end does not reproduce the germline sequence, and a read error may be involved. V and J are TRBV7-3 and TRBJ2-5; D may be TRBD1 (6 bases). Germline values: CDR1 SGHTA, CDR2 FQGTGA. The CDR3 length is 15 residues. In DNA form, the CDR3 reads TGTGCCAGCAGCCTAACCGGGACACGGCTAGAGACCCAGTACTTC. Its translation is CASSLTGTRLETQYF.

This clone was observed once. The gene calls are TRBV7-8 and TRBJ2-7, with 9 bases that match TRBD1. The germline gives CDR1 SGHVS, CDR2 FQNEAQ. This CDR3 region has 15 residues. J lost 6 bases, V lost 4 bases, and 10 bases had no gene match. The CDR3, as DNA: TGTGCCAGCAGCTCACAGGGGGCCGTCGTCGGCGAGCAGTACTTC. This codes for CASSSQGAVVGEQYF. Full variable domain (missing parts from reference TRBV7-8 and TRBJ2-7): GAGVSQSPRYKVAKRGQDVALRCDPISGHVSLFWYQQALGQGPEFLTYFQNEAQLDKSGLPSDRFFAERPEGSVSTLKIQRTQQEDSAVYLCASSSQGAVVGEQYFGPGTRLTVT.

The chain combines TRBV4-3 with TRBJ1-3; D uncertain. The CDR3 contains 16 residues. Germline V gene data show CDR1 as LGHNA and CDR2 as YSLEER. Trimming removed 0 bases from V and 0 bases from J, with 9 bases in between. CDR3 region: CASSQDPGNSGNTIYF. The DNA of the CDR3 is TGCGCCAGCAGCCAAGATCCGGGGAACTCTGGAAACACCATATATTTT.

V gene TRBV18 combines with J gene TRBJ2-3; the match to TRBD2 covers 9 bases. The V segment lost 3 bases and the J segment 1 base; nucleotides outside the gene matches: 8. This CDR3 is built from 17 residues. CDR1 KGHSH and CDR2 LQKENI come from the germline V gene. CDR3: CASSPLLVAGGTDTQYF. Written as DNA, the CDR3 is TGTGCCAGCTCACCCCTCTTGGTAGCGGGGGGCACAGATACGCAGTATTTT.

This clone was seen a few times. This chain uses TRBV15 with TRBJ1-5; 9 bases are a match to TRBD1. V lost 0 bases to trimming and J lost 2 bases; unmatched junction nucleotides: 17. Germline V gene data show CDR1 as LNHNV and CDR2 as YYDKDF (reference sequence). The CDR3 has 21 residues. For the CDR3, the DNA is TGTGCCACCAGCAGAGATTTGCTGGCGGCTACAGGGGGCGAGGGCAATCAGCCCCAGCATTTT. Its protein is CATSRDLLAATGGEGNQPQHF.

The CDR3 here is CAINRMRGDTEAFF. Written as DNA, the CDR3 is TGTGCCATCAACCGGATGCGGGGAGACACTGAAGCTTTCTTT. The V call is TRBV10-3, the J call TRBJ1-1; D unresolved. Trimming removed 7 bases at V and 3 bases at J, with 15 bases between. Per germline, CDR1 ENHRY and CDR2 SYGVKD. The CDR3 has 14 residues.

This clone was observed once. The chain is built from TRBV6-1 and TRBJ2-2; no firm D call. CDR3 length equals 13 residues. V lost 6 bases, J lost 2 bases, and 7 bases lay in between. CDR1 and CDR2 (germline): MNHNS, SASEGT. The CDR3 sequence: CASSRYNTGELFF. In nucleotides, the CDR3 is TGTGCCAGCAGCCGCTATAACACCGGGGAGCTGTTTTTT.

This clone was observed a few times. CDR3 nucleotides: TGTGCCAGTAGTGAGACAGGTCGTCGCCAGCCCCAGCATTTT. Residues: CASSETGRRQPQHF. The rearrangement links TRBV19 to TRBJ1-5; D might be TRBD1 (6 bases). The CDR3 is 14 residues long. Germline loops: CDR1 LNHDA, CDR2 SQIVND (reference sequence). V dropped 5 bases and J dropped 7 bases, with 15 bases sitting between them.

The CDR3 protein is CAWSPLLTNSYEQYF. CDR3 nucleotides: TGTGCCTGGAGTCCCTTACTGACTAACTCCTACGAGCAGTACTTC. V and J are TRBV30 and TRBJ2-7, with D possibly being TRBD2 (5 bases). CDR1 is GTSNPN and CDR2 is SVGIG in the germline V gene (reference sequence). V was cut by 2 bases and J by 0 bases, with 14 bases left in between. The CDR3 runs 15 residues.

The chain couples TRBV12-3 or TRBV12-4 to TRBJ2-7; 9 bases agree with TRBD1. J was trimmed by 3 bases and V by 7 bases; bases with no gene match: 4. This CDR3 has 13 residues. CDR3 in amino acids: CASKRQGDYEQYF. CDR3 bases: TGTGCCAGCAAAAGACAGGGGGACTACGAGCAGTACTTC.

The V and J genes are TRBV19 and TRBJ2-3; 7 bases are a match to TRBD2. V shed 6 bases and J 6 bases; nucleotides not matched to a gene: 12. This CDR3 is 15 amino acids long. CDR1 is LNHDA, CDR2 SQIVND, per germline (reference sequence). CDR3 in DNA: TGTGCCAGTAGCTCGGGGGGAGGGCCGGCGGATACGCAGTATTTT. Encoded protein: CASSSGGGPADTQYF.

This chain uses TRBV7-9 with TRBJ2-3; TRBD2 aligns across 8 bases. The CDR3 spans 15 residues. The V gene's germline CDR1 is SEHNR and CDR2 FQNEAQ (reference sequence). Trimming removed 2 bases from V and 5 bases from J; junction bases left unmatched: 6. CDR3 nucleotide sequence: TGTGCCAGCAGCTTAAACGTAGCGGGGCTAGATACGCAGTATTTT. This translates into CASSLNVAGLDTQYF.

The chain has TRBV29-1 and TRBJ2-7, with a weak D call TRBD1 (5 bases). The CDR3 is made up of 13 amino acids. V was cut by 5 bases and J by 4 bases, with 15 bases left in between. Germline V CDR1 and CDR2: SQVTM, ANQGSEA. The CDR3 spells CSVRWAGSYEQYF. CDR3 DNA: TGCAGCGTTCGTTGGGCAGGGTCGTACGAGCAGTACTTC.

The chain couples TRBV27 to TRBJ2-3; TRBD2 might be the D (5 bases). With 5 bases removed from V and 6 bases from J, the gap between germline ends came to 18 bases. Germline V lookup: CDR1 MNHEY, CDR2 SMNVEV (reference sequence). The CDR3 has 15 amino acids. The CDR3 region is CASSRSFGRGDTQYF. The CDR3 region has the DNA TGTGCCAGCAGTCGTTCGTTTGGGAGAGGGGATACGCAGTATTTT.

This chain connects TRBV28 to TRBJ2-1; 9 bases align to TRBD2. V shed 6 bases and J 10 bases; nucleotides not matched to a gene: 4. In germline, CDR1 is MDHEN, CDR2 SYDVKM. This CDR3 comprises 12 residues. CDR3 nucleotide sequence: TGTGCCAGCAGAGGCCTAGCGGGGGAGCAGTTCTTC. It yields the protein CASRGLAGEQFF.